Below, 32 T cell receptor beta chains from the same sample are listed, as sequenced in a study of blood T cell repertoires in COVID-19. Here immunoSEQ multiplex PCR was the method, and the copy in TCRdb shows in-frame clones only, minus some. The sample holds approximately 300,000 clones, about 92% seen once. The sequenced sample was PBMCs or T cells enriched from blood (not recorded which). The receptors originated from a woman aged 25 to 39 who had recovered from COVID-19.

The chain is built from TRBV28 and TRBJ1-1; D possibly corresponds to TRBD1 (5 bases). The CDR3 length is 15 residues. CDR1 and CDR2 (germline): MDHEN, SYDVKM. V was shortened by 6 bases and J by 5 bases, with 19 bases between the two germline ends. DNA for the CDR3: TGTGCCAGCAGCCGACCGGGCAGGGTTGATACTGAAGCTTTCTTT. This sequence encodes CASSRPGRVDTEAFF.

Written as DNA, the CDR3 is TGTGCCAGCAGTTTAGAGGGCTACCTGGTCTACGAGCAGTACTTC. Its protein is CASSLEGYLVYEQYF. The chain couples TRBV28 to TRBJ2-7; D is possibly TRBD2 (5 bases). The CDR3 spans 15 residues. V was trimmed by 2 bases and J by 3 bases, leaving 14 bases between them. Germline V gives CDR1 MDHEN, CDR2 SYDVKM.

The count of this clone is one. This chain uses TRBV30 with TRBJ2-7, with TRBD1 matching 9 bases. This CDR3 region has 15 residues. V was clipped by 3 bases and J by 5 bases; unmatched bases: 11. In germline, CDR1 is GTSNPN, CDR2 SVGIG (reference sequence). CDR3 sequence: CAWSNWNRGRDEQYF. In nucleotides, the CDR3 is TGTGCCTGGAGCAACTGGAACAGGGGGCGCGACGAGCAGTACTTC.

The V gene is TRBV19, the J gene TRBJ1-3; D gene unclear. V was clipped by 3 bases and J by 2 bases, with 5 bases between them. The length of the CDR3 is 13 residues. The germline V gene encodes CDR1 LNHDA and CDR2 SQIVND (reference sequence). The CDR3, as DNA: TGTGCCAGTAGTATCTCAGCTGGAAACACCATATATTTT. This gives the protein CASSISAGNTIYF.

DNA of the CDR3: TGTGCCATCAGTGAAACGGGAGGACAGGGTAAATTCGACTATGGCTACACCTTC. As protein: CAISETGGQGKFDYGYTF. The chain is built from TRBV10-3 and TRBJ1-2; TRBD1 aligns across 8 bases. This CDR3 has 18 amino acids. CDR1 and CDR2 from the germline V gene are ENHRY and SYGVKD. V gave up 3 bases and J gave up 3 bases; unmatched junction bases: 15.

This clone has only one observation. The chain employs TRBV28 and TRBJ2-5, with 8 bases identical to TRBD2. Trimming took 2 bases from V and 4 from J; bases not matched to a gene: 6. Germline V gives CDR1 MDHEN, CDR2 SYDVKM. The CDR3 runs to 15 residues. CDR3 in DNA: TGTGCCAGCAGTTTAGTAGCGGGGTTATCAGAGACCCAGTACTTC. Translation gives CASSLVAGLSETQYF. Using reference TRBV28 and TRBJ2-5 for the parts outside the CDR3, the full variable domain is DVKVTQSSRYLVKRTGEKVFLECVQDMDHENMFWYRQDPGLGLRLIYFSYDVKMKEKGDIPEGYSVSREKKERFSLILESASTNQTSMYLCASSLVAGLSETQYFGPGTRLLVL.

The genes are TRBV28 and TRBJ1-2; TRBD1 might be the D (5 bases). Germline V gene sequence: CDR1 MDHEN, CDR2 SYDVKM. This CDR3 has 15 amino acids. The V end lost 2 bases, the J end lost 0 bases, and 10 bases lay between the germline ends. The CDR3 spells CASSLMGLSNYGYTF. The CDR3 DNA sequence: TGTGCCAGCAGTTTAATGGGACTGTCTAACTATGGCTACACCTTC.

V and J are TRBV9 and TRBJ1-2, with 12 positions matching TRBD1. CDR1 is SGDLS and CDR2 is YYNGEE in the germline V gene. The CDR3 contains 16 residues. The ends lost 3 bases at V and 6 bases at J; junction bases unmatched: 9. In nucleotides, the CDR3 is TGTGCCAGCAGCGGAGAGAACCGGGACAGGGGGCATGGCTACACCTTC. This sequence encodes CASSGENRDRGHGYTF. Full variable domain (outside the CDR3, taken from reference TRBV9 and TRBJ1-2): DSGVTQTPKHLITATGQRVTLRCSPRSGDLSVYWYQQSLDQGLQFLIQYYNGEERAKGNILERFSAQQFPDLHSELNLSSLELGDSALYFCASSGENRDRGHGYTFGSGTRLTVV.

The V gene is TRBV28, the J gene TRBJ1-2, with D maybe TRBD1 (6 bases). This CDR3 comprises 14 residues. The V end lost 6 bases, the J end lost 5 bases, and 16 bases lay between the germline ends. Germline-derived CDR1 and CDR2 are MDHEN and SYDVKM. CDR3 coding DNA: TGTGCCAGCAGACCACCGGGACAACTATATGGCTACACCTTC. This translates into CASRPPGQLYGYTF.

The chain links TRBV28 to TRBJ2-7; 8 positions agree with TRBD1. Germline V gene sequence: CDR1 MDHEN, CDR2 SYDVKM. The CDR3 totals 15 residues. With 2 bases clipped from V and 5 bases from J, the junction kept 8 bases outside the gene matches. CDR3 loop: CASSLEGQGPHEQYF. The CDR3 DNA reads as TGTGCCAGCAGTTTAGAAGGACAGGGACCCCACGAGCAGTACTTC.

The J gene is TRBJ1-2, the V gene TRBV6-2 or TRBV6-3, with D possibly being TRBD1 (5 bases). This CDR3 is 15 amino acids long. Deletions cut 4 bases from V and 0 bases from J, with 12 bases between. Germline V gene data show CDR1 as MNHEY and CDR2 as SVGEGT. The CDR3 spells CASSLDRGTNYGYTF. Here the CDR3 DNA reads TGTGCCAGCAGTTTGGACCGGGGGACTAACTATGGCTACACCTTC.

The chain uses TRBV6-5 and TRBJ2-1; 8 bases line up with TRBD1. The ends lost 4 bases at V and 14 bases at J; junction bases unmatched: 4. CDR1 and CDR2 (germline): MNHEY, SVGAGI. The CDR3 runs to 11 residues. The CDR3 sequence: CASSSGTGKFF. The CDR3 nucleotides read TGTGCCAGCAGTTCCGGGACAGGCAAGTTCTTC.

Written as DNA, the CDR3 is TGTGCCTGGAGTGTATCTCCGAGCTCCTACGAGCAGTACTTC. This codes for CAWSVSPSSYEQYF. V is TRBV30 and J is TRBJ2-7; unclear D gene. Trimming left V 0 bases short and J 0 bases short, with 9 bases between. CDR1 GTSNPN and CDR2 SVGIG come from the germline V gene (reference sequence). The CDR3 runs 14 residues. Based on the CDR3 plus reference TRBV30 and TRBJ2-7, the full variable domain is SQTIHQWPATLVQPVGSPLSLECTVEGTSNPNLYWYRQAAGRGLQLLFYSVGIGQISSEVPQNLSASRPQDRQFILSSKKLLLSDSGFYLCAWSVSPSSYEQYFGPGTRLTVT.

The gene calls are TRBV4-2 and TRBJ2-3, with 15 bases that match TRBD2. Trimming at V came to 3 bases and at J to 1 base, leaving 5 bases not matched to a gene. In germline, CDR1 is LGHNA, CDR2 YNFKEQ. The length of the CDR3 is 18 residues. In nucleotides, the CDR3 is TGTGCCAGCAGCCACGGACTAGCGGGGGGGCGCGGCACAGATACGCAGTATTTT. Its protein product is CASSHGLAGGRGTDTQYF.

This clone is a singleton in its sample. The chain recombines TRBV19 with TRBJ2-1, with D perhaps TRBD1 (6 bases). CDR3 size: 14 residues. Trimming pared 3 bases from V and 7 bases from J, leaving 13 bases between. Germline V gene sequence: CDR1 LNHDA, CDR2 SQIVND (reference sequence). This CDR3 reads CASSMGYRANEQFF. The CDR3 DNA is TGTGCCAGTAGTATGGGGTACAGGGCAAATGAGCAGTTCTTC.

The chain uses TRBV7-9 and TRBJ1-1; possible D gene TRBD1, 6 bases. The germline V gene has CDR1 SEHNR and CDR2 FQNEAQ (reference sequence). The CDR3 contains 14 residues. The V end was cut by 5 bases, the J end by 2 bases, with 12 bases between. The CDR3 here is CASSPQGTNTEAFF. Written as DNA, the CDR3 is TGTGCCAGCAGCCCGCAAGGGACAAACACTGAAGCTTTCTTT.

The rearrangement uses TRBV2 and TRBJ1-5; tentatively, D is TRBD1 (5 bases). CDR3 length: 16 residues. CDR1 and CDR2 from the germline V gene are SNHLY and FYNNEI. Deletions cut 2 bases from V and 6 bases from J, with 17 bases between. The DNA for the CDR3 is TGTGCCAGCAGTGAACAGGGCAGGGTGGTCAGTCAGCCCCAGCATTTT. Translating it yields CASSEQGRVVSQPQHF. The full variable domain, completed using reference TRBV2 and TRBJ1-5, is EPEVTQTPSHQVTQMGQEVILRCVPISNHLYFYWYRQILGQKVEFLVSFYNNEISEKSEIFDDQFSVERPDGSNFTLKIRSTKLEDSAMYFCASSEQGRVVSQPQHFGDGTRLSIL.

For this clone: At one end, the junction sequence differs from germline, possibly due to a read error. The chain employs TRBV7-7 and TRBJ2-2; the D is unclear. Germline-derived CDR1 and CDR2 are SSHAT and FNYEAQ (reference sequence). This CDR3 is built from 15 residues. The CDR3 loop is CASSLAPHGTGELFF. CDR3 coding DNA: TGTGCTAGCAGCTTAGCTCCCCACGGTACCGGGGAGCTGTTTTTT.

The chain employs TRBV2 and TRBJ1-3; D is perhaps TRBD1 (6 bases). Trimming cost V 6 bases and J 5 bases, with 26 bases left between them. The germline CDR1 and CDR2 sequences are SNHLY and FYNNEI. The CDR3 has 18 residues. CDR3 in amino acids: CASRGHIPGTIHRNTIYF. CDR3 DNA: TGTGCCAGCAGAGGCCACATTCCCGGGACAATTCACCGAAACACCATATATTTT.

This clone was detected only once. CDR3 protein: CASSRRGQGTGELFF. The CDR3 DNA sequence: TGTGCCAGCAGCAGGCGGGGACAGGGCACCGGGGAGCTGTTTTTT. V is TRBV6-4 and J is TRBJ2-2, with 9 bases lining up with TRBD1. The CDR3 is 15 residues long. CDR1 and CDR2 from the germline V gene are MRHNA and SNTAGT. V dropped 6 bases and J dropped 4; count of bases not matched to a gene: 6.

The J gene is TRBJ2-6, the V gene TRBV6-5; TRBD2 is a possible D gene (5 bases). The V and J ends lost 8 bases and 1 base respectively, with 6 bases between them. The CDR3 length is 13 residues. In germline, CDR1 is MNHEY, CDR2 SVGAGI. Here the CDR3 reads CASRESGANVLTF. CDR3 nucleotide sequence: TGTGCCAGCCGGGAATCTGGGGCCAACGTCCTGACTTTC.

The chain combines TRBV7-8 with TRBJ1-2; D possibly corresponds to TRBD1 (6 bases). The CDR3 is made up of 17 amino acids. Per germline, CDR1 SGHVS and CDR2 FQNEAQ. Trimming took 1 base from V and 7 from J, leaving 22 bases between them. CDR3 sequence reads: CASSLVVRGRFGGGYTF. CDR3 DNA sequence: TGTGCCAGCAGCTTAGTGGTCAGGGGAAGATTTGGCGGTGGCTACACCTTC.

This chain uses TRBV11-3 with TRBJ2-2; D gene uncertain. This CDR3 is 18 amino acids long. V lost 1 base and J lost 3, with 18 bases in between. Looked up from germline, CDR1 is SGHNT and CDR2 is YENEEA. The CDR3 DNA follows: TGTGCCAGCAGCTTAGTTATTCGGAGCAGTAGAGACACCGGGGAGCTGTTTTTT. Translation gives CASSLVIRSSRDTGELFF.

In DNA, the CDR3 is TGTGCCAGCAGTTCCTGGAGGAACGGGGAGCTGTTTTTT. Translating gives CASSSWRNGELFF. The chain has TRBV6-5 and TRBJ2-2; weak D call: TRBD2 (5 bases). The CDR3 loop spans 13 amino acids. The germline gives CDR1 MNHEY, CDR2 SVGAGI. The V gene lost 4 bases and the J gene lost 7 bases, with 10 bases spanning the gap.

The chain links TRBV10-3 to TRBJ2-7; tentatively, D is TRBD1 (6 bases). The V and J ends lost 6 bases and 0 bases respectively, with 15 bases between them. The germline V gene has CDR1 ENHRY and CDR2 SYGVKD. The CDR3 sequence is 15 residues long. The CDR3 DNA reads TGTGCCATCAGAACCGGGACACCACTCTCCTACGAGCAGTACTTC. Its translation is CAIRTGTPLSYEQYF.

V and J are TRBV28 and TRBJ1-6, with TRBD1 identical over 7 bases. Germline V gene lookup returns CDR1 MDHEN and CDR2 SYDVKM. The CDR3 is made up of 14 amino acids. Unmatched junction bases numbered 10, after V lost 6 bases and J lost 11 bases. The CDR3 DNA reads TGTGCCAGCAGCCCAACAGGGGATTGGGCACCCCTCCACTTT. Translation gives CASSPTGDWAPLHF.

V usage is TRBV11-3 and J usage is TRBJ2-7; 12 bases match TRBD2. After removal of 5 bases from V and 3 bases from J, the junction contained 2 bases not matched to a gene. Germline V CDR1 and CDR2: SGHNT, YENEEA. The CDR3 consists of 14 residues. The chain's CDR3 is CASSPTSGGYEQYF. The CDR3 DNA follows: TGTGCCAGCAGCCCGACTAGCGGGGGCTACGAGCAGTACTTC.

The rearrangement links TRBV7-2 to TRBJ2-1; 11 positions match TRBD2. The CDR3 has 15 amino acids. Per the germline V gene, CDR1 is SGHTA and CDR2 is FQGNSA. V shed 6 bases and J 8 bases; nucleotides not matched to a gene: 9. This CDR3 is CASRARLAGLHEQFF. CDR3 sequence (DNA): TGTGCCAGCAGAGCAAGACTAGCGGGGTTGCATGAGCAGTTCTTC.

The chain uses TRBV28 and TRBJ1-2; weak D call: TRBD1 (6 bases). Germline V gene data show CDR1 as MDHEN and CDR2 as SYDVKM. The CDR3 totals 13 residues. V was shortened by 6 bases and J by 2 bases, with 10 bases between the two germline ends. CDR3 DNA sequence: TGTGCCAGCAGAAGACAGGCGAACTATGGCTACACCTTC. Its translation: CASRRQANYGYTF.

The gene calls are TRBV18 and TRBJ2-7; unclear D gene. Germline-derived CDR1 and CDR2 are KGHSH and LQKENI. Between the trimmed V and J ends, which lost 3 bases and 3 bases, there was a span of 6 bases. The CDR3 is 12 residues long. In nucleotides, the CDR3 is TGTGCCAGCTCACCCAAACACTACGAGCAGTACTTC. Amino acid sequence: CASSPKHYEQYF.

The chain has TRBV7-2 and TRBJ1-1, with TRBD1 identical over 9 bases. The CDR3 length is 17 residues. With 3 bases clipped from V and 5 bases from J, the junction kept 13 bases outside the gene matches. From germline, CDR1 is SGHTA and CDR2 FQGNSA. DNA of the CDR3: TGTGCCAGCAGCTTGCGGACGGCGGGACAGGGTATGACTGAAGCTTTCTTT. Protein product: CASSLRTAGQGMTEAFF.

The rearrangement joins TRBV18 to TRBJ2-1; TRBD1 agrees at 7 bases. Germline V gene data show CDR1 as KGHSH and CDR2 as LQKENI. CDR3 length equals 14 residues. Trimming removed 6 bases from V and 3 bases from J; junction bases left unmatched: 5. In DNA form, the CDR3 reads TGTGCCAGCTCGCAGGACAGGATCTACAATGAGCAGTTCTTC. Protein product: CASSQDRIYNEQFF.